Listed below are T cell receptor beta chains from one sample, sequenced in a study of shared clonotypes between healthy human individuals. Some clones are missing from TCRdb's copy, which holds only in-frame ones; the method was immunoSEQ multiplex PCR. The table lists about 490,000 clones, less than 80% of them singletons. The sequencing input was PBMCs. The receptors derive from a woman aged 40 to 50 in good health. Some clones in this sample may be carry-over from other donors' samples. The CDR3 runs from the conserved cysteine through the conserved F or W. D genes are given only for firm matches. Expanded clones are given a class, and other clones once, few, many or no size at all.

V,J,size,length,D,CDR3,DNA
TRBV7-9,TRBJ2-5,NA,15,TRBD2,CASSSAGEGHGTQYF,TGTGCCAGCAGCTCCGCCGGGGAGGGTCATGGGACCCAGTACTTC
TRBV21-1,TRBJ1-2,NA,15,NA,CASSKDGRANYGYTF,TGTGCCAGCAGCAAAGACGGACGGGCTAACTATGGCTACACCTTC
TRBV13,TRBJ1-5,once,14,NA,CASSLGRMYQPQHF,TGTGCCAGCAGCTTAGGTCGGATGTATCAGCCCCAGCATTTT
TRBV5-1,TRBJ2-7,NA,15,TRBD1,CASSFEGQGVSEQYF,TGCGCCAGCAGCTTCGAGGGACAGGGGGTGTCCGAGCAGTACTTC
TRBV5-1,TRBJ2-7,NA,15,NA,CASSRGAGFSREQYF,TGCGCCAGCAGCCGGGGGGCAGGGTTCTCAAGGGAGCAGTACTTC
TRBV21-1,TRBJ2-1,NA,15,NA,CASSKMTTQGDEQFF,TGTGCCAGCAGCAAAATGACCACGCAAGGCGATGAGCAGTTCTTC
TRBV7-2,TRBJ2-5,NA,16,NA,CASSLGPGLGKETQYF,TGTGCCAGCAGCTTAGGCCCAGGGCTGGGAAAAGAGACCCAGTACTTC
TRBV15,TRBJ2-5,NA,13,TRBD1,CATRRQGEETQYF,TGTGCCACCAGAAGACAGGGCGAAGAGACCCAGTACTTC
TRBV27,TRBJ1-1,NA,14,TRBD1,CASSPHRGDTEAFF,TGTGCCAGCAGTCCACACAGGGGGGACACTGAAGCTTTCTTT
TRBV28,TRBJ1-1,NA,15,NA,CASSPPRQLKIEAFF,TGTGCCAGCAGTCCGCCGCGACAATTAAAGATTGAAGCTTTCTTT
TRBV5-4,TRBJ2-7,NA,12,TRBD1,CASSRDRYEQYF,TGTGCCAGCAGCCGGGACAGATACGAGCAGTACTTC
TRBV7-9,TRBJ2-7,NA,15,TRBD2,CASSFLAGGTDEQYF,TGTGCCAGCAGCTTCTTAGCGGGAGGAACTGACGAGCAGTACTTC
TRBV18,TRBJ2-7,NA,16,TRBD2,CASSPRSLAASYEQYF,TGTGCCAGCTCCCCAAGGAGCCTAGCGGCTTCCTACGAGCAGTACTTC
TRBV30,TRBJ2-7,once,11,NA,CACCAHYEQYF,TGTGCCTGTTGTGCCCATTACGAGCAGTACTTC
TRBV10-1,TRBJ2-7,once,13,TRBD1,CASSGTGGYEQYF,TGCGCCAGCAGTGGGACAGGGGGCTACGAGCAGTACTTC
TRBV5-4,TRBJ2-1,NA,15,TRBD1,CASSFNRGRTNEQFF,TGTGCCAGCAGCTTTAACAGGGGGCGTACCAATGAGCAGTTCTTC
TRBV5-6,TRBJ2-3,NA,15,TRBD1,CASSLTPDREDTQYF,TGTGCCAGCAGCTTGACCCCGGACAGGGAGGATACGCAGTATTTT
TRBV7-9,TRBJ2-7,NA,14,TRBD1,CASSTGTGVYEQYF,TGTGCCAGCAGTACCGGGACAGGGGTATACGAGCAGTACTTC
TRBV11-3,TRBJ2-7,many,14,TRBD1,CASSLSGTGAEQYF,TGTGCCAGCAGCTTATCCGGGACAGGGGCCGAGCAGTACTTC
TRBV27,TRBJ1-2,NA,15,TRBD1,CASGEGTGGTYGYTF,TGTGCCAGCGGTGAGGGGACAGGGGGCACCTATGGCTACACCTTC
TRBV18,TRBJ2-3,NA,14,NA,CASSPGSQQGTQYF,TGTGCCAGCTCACCAGGGAGTCAGCAGGGTACGCAGTATTTT
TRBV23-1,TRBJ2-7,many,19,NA,CASSQSPYRTARKTYEQYF,TGCGCCAGCAGTCAATCTCCTTATCGAACAGCACGTAAAACCTACGAGCAGTACTTC
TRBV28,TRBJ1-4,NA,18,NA,CASSLRNMRTPFNEKLFF,TGTGCCAGCAGTTTGCGCAATATGCGGACCCCCTTTAATGAAAAACTGTTTTTT
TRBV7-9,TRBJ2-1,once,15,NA,CASSFRGSSYNEQFF,TGTGCCAGCAGCTTCAGAGGGTCCTCCTACAATGAGCAGTTCTTC
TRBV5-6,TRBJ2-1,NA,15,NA,CASSQTGFNNNEQFF,TGTGCCAGCAGCCAGACAGGCTTTAACAACAATGAGCAGTTCTTC
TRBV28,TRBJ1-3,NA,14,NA,CASSLGPGGNTIYF,TGTGCCAGCAGTTTGGGGCCCGGGGGAAACACCATATATTTT
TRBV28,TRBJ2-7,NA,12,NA,CATTGTFYEQYF,TGTGCCACCACAGGGACCTTCTACGAGCAGTACTTC
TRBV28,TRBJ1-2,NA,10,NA,CASSQYGYTF,TGTGCCAGCAGCCAGTATGGCTACACCTTC
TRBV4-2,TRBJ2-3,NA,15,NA,CASSQDQGSLDTQYF,TGTGCCAGCAGCCAAGATCAGGGCAGTTTAGATACGCAGTATTTT
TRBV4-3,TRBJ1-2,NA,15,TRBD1,CASSQEAGGAYGYTF,TGCGCCAGCAGCCAAGAGGCAGGGGGGGCCTATGGCTACACCTTC
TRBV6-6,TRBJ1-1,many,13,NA,CASSYSISTEAFF,TGTGCCAGCAGTTACTCTATCAGCACTGAAGCTTTCTTT
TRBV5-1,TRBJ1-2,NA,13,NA,CASSLALGNGYTF,TGCGCCAGCAGCTTGGCCTTAGGGAATGGCTACACCTTC
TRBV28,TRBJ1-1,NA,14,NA,CASIELGVNTEAFF,TGTGCCAGCATCGAACTCGGGGTGAACACTGAAGCTTTCTTT
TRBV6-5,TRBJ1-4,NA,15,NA,CASSSTWGRDEKLFF,TGTGCCAGCAGTTCAACGTGGGGTCGGGATGAAAAACTGTTTTTT
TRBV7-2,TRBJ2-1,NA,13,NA,CASSPGLVNEQFF,TGTGCCAGCAGCCCGGGACTCGTCAATGAGCAGTTCTTC
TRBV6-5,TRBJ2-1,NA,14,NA,CASKQWPWSGEQFF,TGTGCCAGTAAACAGTGGCCCTGGAGCGGTGAGCAGTTCTTC
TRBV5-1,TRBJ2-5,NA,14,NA,CASSLTWGEGTQYF,TGCGCCAGCAGCTTGACTTGGGGCGAGGGGACCCAGTACTTC
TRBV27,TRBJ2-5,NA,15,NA,CASKSMVDPGETQYF,TGTGCCAGCAAATCGATGGTCGACCCGGGGGAGACCCAGTACTTC
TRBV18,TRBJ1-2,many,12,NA,CASSRGRDGYTF,TGTGCCAGCTCGCGGGGCAGGGATGGCTACACCTTC
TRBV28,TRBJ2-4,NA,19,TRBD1,CASSPLSGTGVWGKNIQYF,TGTGCCAGCAGCCCACTTTCCGGGACAGGGGTTTGGGGCAAAAACATTCAGTACTTC
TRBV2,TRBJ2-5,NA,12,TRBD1,CASSRDRETQYF,TGTGCCAGCAGCCGGGACAGAGAGACCCAGTACTTC
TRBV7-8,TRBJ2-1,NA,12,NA,CASSHQGNEQFF,TGTGCCAGCAGCCATCAGGGGAATGAGCAGTTCTTC
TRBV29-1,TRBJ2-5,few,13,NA,CSVGYQIQETQYF,TGCAGCGTTGGTTATCAAATCCAAGAGACCCAGTACTTC
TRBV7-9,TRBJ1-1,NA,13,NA,CASSLTGNTEAFF,TGTGCCAGCAGCCTGACAGGGAACACTGAAGCTTTCTTT
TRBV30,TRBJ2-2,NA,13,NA,CAWAPFGTGELFF,TGTGCCTGGGCCCCGTTCGGAACCGGGGAGCTGTTTTTT
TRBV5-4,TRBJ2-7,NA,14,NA,CANSLGGGYYEQYF,TGTGCCAACAGCTTGGGAGGGGGATACTACGAGCAGTACTTC
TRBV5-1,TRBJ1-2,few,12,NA,CASTGRGGGYTF,TGCGCCAGCACGGGACGGGGCGGGGGCTACACCTTC
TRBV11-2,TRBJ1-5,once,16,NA,CASERPGTPGNQPQHF,TGTGCCAGCGAACGGCCCGGGACCCCGGGAAATCAGCCCCAGCATTTT
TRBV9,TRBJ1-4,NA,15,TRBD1,CASSPRDRRNEKLFF,TGTGCCAGCAGCCCCAGGGACAGGAGAAATGAAAAACTGTTTTTT
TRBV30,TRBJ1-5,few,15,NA,CAWARGQYSNQPQHF,TGTGCCTGGGCGAGAGGACAATATAGCAATCAGCCCCAGCATTTT
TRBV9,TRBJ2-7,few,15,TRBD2,CASSAGLASSYEQYF,TGTGCCAGCAGCGCCGGACTAGCGTCCTCCTACGAGCAGTACTTC